Below are 27 T cell receptor beta chains sequenced from a single sample in a study of tumor-infiltrating lymphocytes in primary liver carcinoma. Researchers generated TCR beta cDNA from approximately 520 ng of total RNA, relying on a constant-region primer. Three-round nested multiplex PCR performed with slightly modified ARM-PCR produced the TCR beta libraries. The first two PCR rounds used TRBV1-TRBV30 forward primers with a C-beta reverse primer, roughly 10 cycles each. TCRdb reanalysed the multiplex PCR reads using MiXCR and keeps one entry per CDR3 protein. Altogether under 200,000 distinct CDR3 sequences are present, 85% being singletons, with the ten largest covering about a sixth. Bulk tissue was left unsorted, and RNA and DNA were co-extracted from 20-30 mg of it. The sample taken for sequencing was tumor tissue from primary liver carcinoma. These receptors were obtained from a man aged 40-55 years with primary liver carcinoma and hepatitis B virus infection.

This clonotype is medium-sized within its sample. The V gene is TRBV7-3, the J gene TRBJ2-7; D may be TRBD1 (5 bases). Germline values: CDR1 SGHTA, CDR2 FQGTGA. The CDR3 totals 12 residues. The V end lost 3 bases, the J end lost 5 bases, and 8 bases lay between the germline ends. The CDR3 loop is CASSFRVHEQYF. CDR3 nucleotide sequence: TGTGCCAGCAGCTTCAGGGTCCACGAGCAGTACTTC.

The chain carries TRBV11-2 and TRBJ2-7, with D perhaps TRBD1 (5 bases). This CDR3 has 14 amino acids. Germline assignment: CDR1 SGHAT and CDR2 FQNNGV. The ends were cut back, 5 bases at V and 2 bases at J, with 13 bases in the middle. The CDR3 sequence: CASSANRITYEQYF. The CDR3 DNA reads as TGTGCCAGCAGCGCTAACAGGATCACCTACGAGCAGTACTTC.

This clonotype was detected only once. The junction does not match germline at one end; this may be a read error. The chain uses TRBV4-3 and TRBJ2-7, with D possibly matching TRBD2 (6 bases). The CDR3 is 16 amino acids. The germline CDR1 and CDR2 sequences are LGHNA and YSLEER. DNA of the CDR3: TGCGCCAGCATCCAAGAAATAGCGGTGAGCTCCTACGAGCAGTGCTTC. Its protein is CASIQEIAVSSYEQCF.

Note on this clonotype: The junction differs from germline at one of its ends, possibly a read error. The J gene is TRBJ1-2, the V gene TRBV6-2 or TRBV6-3; D is ambiguous. Germline values: CDR1 MNHEY, CDR2 SVGEGT. The CDR3 length is 13 residues. Written as DNA, the CDR3 is TGTGCCAGCACCCCCCGGAGCGGCTATGGCTACATCTTC. This gives the protein CASTPRSGYGYIF.

A word on this clonotype: The junction departs from germline at one end; a sequencing error may be responsible. J is TRBJ2-4 and V is TRBV6-1; TRBD1 or TRBD2 may be the D gene (6 bases each). This CDR3 comprises 17 residues. From germline, CDR1 is MNHNS and CDR2 SASEGT. The CDR3 DNA reads TGTGCCAGCATCCTCCTGGGGGCGGGAAGGCACCAAAACATTCATTACTTC. Protein product: CASILLGAGRHQNIHYF.

This chain uses TRBV2 with TRBJ2-2; 7 positions match TRBD1. Trimming cost V 2 bases and J 4 bases; bases outside gene matches: 4. This CDR3 is 15 amino acids long. The V gene's germline CDR1 is SNHLY and CDR2 FYNNEI. CDR3 coding DNA: TGTGCCAGCAGTGAATCGACAGGGTTCACCGGGGAGCTGTTTTTT. Encoded protein: CASSESTGFTGELFF.

About this clonotype itself: One junction end does not reproduce the germline sequence, and a read error may be involved. The CDR3 here is CASTRSNVQFF. The CDR3, as DNA: TGTGCCAGCACCCGGAGCAATGTGCAGTTTTTC. V gene TRBV12-3 or TRBV12-4 combines with J gene TRBJ2-1; D is unresolved. The length of the CDR3 is 11 residues.

The chain uses TRBV11-2 and TRBJ1-4; perhaps TRBD1 as D (5 bases). V lost 10 bases, J lost 14 bases, and 26 bases lay in between. CDR3 size: 14 residues. The V gene's germline CDR1 is SGHAT and CDR2 FQNNGV. The CDR3 is CANRLDLEGLRLFF. The DNA of the CDR3 is TGTGCCAACAGATTAGATCTTGAGGGGCTCAGGCTGTTTTTT.

Remarks on this clonotype: The junction and the germline gene differ at one end; a read error may be behind it. This chain links TRBV12-3 or TRBV12-4 with TRBJ1-1; 7 bases agree with TRBD1. The CDR3 runs 16 residues. Written as DNA, the CDR3 is TGTGCCAGCAGCCCCCATCCTGGGACAGCGATCACTGAAGCTTTATTT. Its translation is CASSPHPGTAITEALF.

A remark on this clonotype: Germline and junction disagree at one end, which may indicate a read error. The chain uses TRBV4-2 and TRBJ2-5; unclear D gene. This CDR3 has 15 amino acids. Germline CDR1 LGHNA, CDR2 YNFKEQ. In DNA, the CDR3 is TGTGCCAGCAGCCAAGACCTGGGATCGATGGATACCCGGTACTTC. This sequence encodes CASSQDLGSMDTRYF.

Worth noting for this clonotype: Compared with germline, one end of the junction differs, possibly owing to a read error. The chain employs TRBV11-2 and TRBJ2-7; 15 nucleotides agree with TRBD2. CDR1 and CDR2 from the germline V gene are SGHAT and FQNNGV. This CDR3 has 17 amino acids. CDR3: CVSRQGLAGGWYYEQYF. The DNA of the CDR3 is TGTGTCAGCAGACAAGGACTAGCGGGAGGGTGGTACTACGAGCAGTATTTC.

Note on this clonotype: A junction end diverges from the germline sequence, so it may reflect a read error. The chain has TRBV11-2 and TRBJ1-2, with D unresolved. CDR3 length: 16 amino acids. The germline V gene encodes CDR1 SGHAT and CDR2 FQNNGV. The CDR3 reads CISSLEGGREILGCTF. In nucleotides, the CDR3 is TGTATCAGCAGCTTAGAGGGAGGACGGGAGATCCTGGGCTGCACCTTC.

In the case of this clonotype: A much larger clone differs by one base, so this may be a read error. The V call is TRBV30, the J call TRBJ1-6; a possible D gene is TRBD1 (6 bases). Trimming stripped 5 bases from V and 9 bases from J, with 17 bases between. Per the germline V gene, CDR1 is GTSNPN and CDR2 is SVGIG (reference sequence). The CDR3 length is 14 residues. CDR3 in amino acids: CAWQQGSGISPLHF. The CDR3 DNA reads as TGTGCCTGGCAACAGGGCAGTGGGATTTCACCCCTCCACTTT.

About this clonotype: An end of the junction does not agree with germline; a read error may underlie this. The V gene is TRBV10-3, the J gene TRBJ2-7; a weak D match, TRBD2 (6 bases). The CDR3 extends over 16 amino acids. Per the germline V gene, CDR1 is ENHRY and CDR2 is SYGVKD. The CDR3 is CAISGRTGGEAYVQYF. The CDR3, as DNA: TGTGCCATCAGCGGAAGGACTGGAGGGGAGGCCTACGTGCAGTACTTC.

This sequence joins TRBV5-5 and TRBJ2-7; weak D call: TRBD2 (5 bases). Germline V gene lookup returns CDR1 SGHKS and CDR2 YYEKEE (reference sequence). The length of the CDR3 is 13 residues. DNA for the CDR3: TGTGCTATCAGCTTCGGACTCTCCTACGAGCAGTACTTC. The encoded protein is CAISFGLSYEQYF.

As concerns this clonotype: The conserved final phenylalanine or tryptophan is absent from the CDR3, which likely points to a read error. The limits of the CDR3 on the DNA are not certain, so only TCRdb's listed CDR3 is given. The V gene is TRBV28, the J gene TRBJ2-4. The CDR3 is 13 amino acids in total, end residues counted. The germline CDR1 and CDR2 sequences are MDHEN and SYDVKM. The CDR3 here is CASRRNLENIQYS.

On this clonotype: Since no conserved phenylalanine or tryptophan closes the CDR3, a read error is the likely cause. The rearrangement joins TRBV6-2 or TRBV6-3 to TRBJ2-7; no reliable D call. The CDR3 runs to 13 residues. The ends were cut back, 2 bases at V and 3 bases at J, with 8 bases in the middle. The germline CDR1 and CDR2 sequences are MNHEY and SVGEGT. CDR3 region: CASSYETHYEQYS. The CDR3 coding sequence is TGTGCCAGCAGTTACGAGACTCACTACGAGCAGTACTCC.

This clonotype was picked up one time. A junction boundary mismatches the germline segment, possibly from a read error. The gene calls are TRBV11-1 and TRBJ2-4; TRBD2 agrees at 13 bases. CDR3 length equals 17 residues. CDR1 and CDR2 (germline): SGHAT, FQDESV (reference sequence). This CDR3 reads CARNSPGTSGTKDIQYF. CDR3 sequence (DNA): TGTGCCAGGAACTCTCCCGGGACTAGCGGGACCAAAGACATTCAGTACTTC.

This clonotype appeared a single time. At one end, the junction sequence differs from germline, possibly due to a read error. The V and J genes are TRBV12-3 or TRBV12-4 and TRBJ1-4; D uncertain. The CDR3 has 13 amino acids. The CDR3: CASTLSGLEKLFF. CDR3 coding DNA: TGTGCCAGCACTTTATCTGGGTTGGAAAAATTGTTTTTT.

J is TRBJ1-1 and V is TRBV14; 7 nucleotides align to TRBD1. This CDR3 comprises 14 residues. V was clipped by 4 bases and J by 11 bases; unmatched bases: 13. The germline V gene has CDR1 SGHDN and CDR2 FVKESK. The chain's CDR3 is CASSPSDRFEAAFF. Here the CDR3 DNA reads TGTGCCAGCAGCCCTTCGGACAGGTTCGAAGCGGCTTTCTTT.

This clonotype came up a few times. The CDR3 does not close with the conserved phenylalanine or tryptophan, likely indicating a read error. The chain carries TRBV29-1 and TRBJ1-5; maybe TRBD1 (5 bases). This CDR3 is built from 12 residues. Per germline, CDR1 SQVTM and CDR2 ANQGSEA. Deletions cut 4 bases from V and 7 bases from J, with 11 bases between. The CDR3, as DNA: TGCAGCGTTGGGATAGGGGAACAGCCCCAGCATTGT. Its translation: CSVGIGEQPQHC.

This clonotype was seen a handful of times. No conserved phenylalanine or tryptophan is present at the end of the CDR3, so a read error is the likely explanation. The chain links TRBV11-2 to TRBJ2-2; 12 nucleotides align to TRBD2. V lost 1 base, J lost 8 bases, and 5 bases stayed unmatched. This CDR3 comprises 16 residues. Germline V lookup: CDR1 SGHAT, CDR2 FQNNGV. CDR3 in DNA: TGTGCCAGCAGCTTAGTGACTAGCGGGGGCACTGGGGAGCTGTTTTAT. Amino acid sequence: CASSLVTSGGTGELFY.

Note on this clonotype: At one end, the junction sequence differs from germline, possibly due to a read error. J is TRBJ2-2 and V is TRBV29-1; possibly TRBD2 for D (6 bases). The germline gives CDR1 SQVTM, CDR2 ANQGSEA. The CDR3 consists of 13 residues. The CDR3 DNA follows: TGCAGCGTTAAACGCACGAACACCGGGGGGCTGTTTTTT. Translation gives CSVKRTNTGGLFF.

This clonotype was found once. This chain links TRBV30 with TRBJ2-7, with D perhaps matching TRBD1 or TRBD2 (6 bases each). Germline loops: CDR1 GTSNPN, CDR2 SVGIG (reference sequence). The CDR3 is 13 amino acids. V was pared by 2 bases and J by 2 bases, with 10 bases between. CDR3 sequence reads: CAWSIRGPYEQYF. In DNA form, the CDR3 reads TGTGCCTGGAGTATACGGGGGCCCTACGAGCAGTACTTC.

As regards this clonotype: A junction boundary mismatches the germline segment, possibly from a read error. The rearrangement uses TRBV4-3 and TRBJ1-2, with a possible D match to TRBD1 (6 bases). Germline V lookup: CDR1 LGHNA, CDR2 YSLEER. The CDR3 loop spans 16 amino acids. The CDR3 loop is CARSQAGAGRKYGYTF. CDR3 DNA: TGCGCCAGGAGCCAGGCAGGGGCAGGGAGGAAATACGGCTACACCTTC.

This clonotype was counted a single time. This chain links TRBV2 with TRBJ2-5, with 7 positions matching TRBD1. This CDR3 comprises 14 residues. V lost 4 bases and J lost 1; bases outside the gene matches: 3. Looked up from germline, CDR1 is SNHLY and CDR2 is FYNNEI. CDR3 amino acids: CASSADRAQETQYF. The CDR3 nucleotides are TGTGCCAGCAGTGCTGACAGGGCCCAAGAGACCCAGTACTTC.

With regard to this clonotype: Germline is not matched at one junction end, which may reflect a read error. V usage is TRBV5-1 and J usage is TRBJ2-1; TRBD1 or TRBD2 may be the D gene (5 bases each). The CDR3 extends over 14 amino acids. Germline CDR1 SGHRS, CDR2 YFSETQ. As DNA, the CDR3 is TGCTCCAGCAGCTTTTCGGGACCGTACAATGAGCAGTTCTTC. Amino acids: CSSSFSGPYNEQFF.